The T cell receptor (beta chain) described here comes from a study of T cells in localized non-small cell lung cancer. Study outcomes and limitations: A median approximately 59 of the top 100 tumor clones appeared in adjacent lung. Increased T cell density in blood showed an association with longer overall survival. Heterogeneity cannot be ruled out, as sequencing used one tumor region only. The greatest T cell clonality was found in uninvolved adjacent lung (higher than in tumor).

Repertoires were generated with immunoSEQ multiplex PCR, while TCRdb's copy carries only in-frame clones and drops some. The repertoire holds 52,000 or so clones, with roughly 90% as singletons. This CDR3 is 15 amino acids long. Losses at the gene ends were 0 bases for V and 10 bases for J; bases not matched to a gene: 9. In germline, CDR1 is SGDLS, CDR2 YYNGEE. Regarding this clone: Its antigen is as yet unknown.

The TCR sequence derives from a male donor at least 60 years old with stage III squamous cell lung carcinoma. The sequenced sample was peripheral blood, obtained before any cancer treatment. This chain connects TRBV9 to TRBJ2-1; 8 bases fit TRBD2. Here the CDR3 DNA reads TGTGCCAGCAGCGTAGAGGGACTAGGGATTAGAGAGCAGTTCTTC. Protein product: CASSVEGLGIREQFF.